This T cell receptor (beta chain) stems from a study of blood T cell repertoires in COVID-19 (dated by TCRdb to the early 2020s). Broadly, across the study: Samples from collaborators originated in the United States, Italy and Spain and spanned both the acute and convalescent phases of COVID-19. The prospective study material was composed of cDNA or gDNA derived from T cells, B-cell-depleted T cells, or PBMCs. The dataset comprised deeply sampled blood TCRbeta repertoires from subjects exposed to, actively infected with, or recovered from COVID-19. The repertoires were released in a freely available public database meant as a resource for research on the immune response to SARS-CoV-2. The samples were drawn from the first 160 participants of the ongoing ImmuneRACE study and from some 1,300 subjects provided by 6 global collaborators. Nearly every sample came with metadata listing a de-identified subject ID, COVID-19 status, age in years and sex. Where HLA class I and class II types were available, the types were taken from metadata supplied by the sample provider, not from assay-based typing.

TCRbeta CDR3 regions were amplified from genomic DNA using the immunoSEQ Assay, a bias-controlled multiplex PCR. In the original analysis: The number of nucleated cells in each sample was estimated by amplification of reference gene primers within the assay. To quantify the absolute abundance of each unique TCRbeta CDR3 rearrangement, sequence reads were collapsed and filtered. For each sample, productive Simpson clonality was calculated by taking the square root of Simpson's diversity index across productive rearrangements. TCRdb provides this immuneACCESS table in a form limited to in-frame rearrangements. Some clones are lacking; in checked studies, under half of them reflect an unresolved V gene, and why the rest are absent is not known. D and trimming were read from the DNA, whereas the V and J calls and clone size are those reported in that table. The sample table lists under 200,000 clones, 86% of them with a count of one. The ten biggest clones cover 0.78% of the sample.

The germline V gene yields KGHSH for CDR1 and LQKENI for CDR2. The cysteine opens and the phenylalanine closes a CDR3 of 16 amino acids. The retained sequence is limited to the CDR3, 48 bases, with the frame set at the first base. Trimmed from V: 1 base; trimmed from J: 3 bases; junction bases lacking a gene match: 3. Whole blood was collected in K2EDTA tubes by collaborating institutions according to the institutions' own protocols. For TCRbeta analysis, collaborator samples were shipped as frozen whole blood, as isolated PBMCs, or as DNA extracted from either sample type. In regard to this clone: Its antigen target is currently unknown. Base quality data are lacking; no much larger clone is found one base away.

What the research found in general, with its limitations: The quantity of clinical and demographic metadata differed by source and by participant and was supplied without curation.

This chain is built from TRBV18 and TRBJ2-6; 7 of the junction bases match TRBD1. The TCR was taken from a woman aged 65 to 85 with acute or convalescent COVID-19. The specimen sequenced was peripheral blood. The DNA sequence is TGTGCCAGCTCACCACAGGGGGCTAGTGGGGCCAACGTCCTGACTTTC. Translated, it gives CASSPQGASGANVLTF. The CDR3 plus the reference TRBV18 and TRBJ2-6 genes for the other parts give the full variable domain: NAGVMQNPRHLVRRRGQEARLRCSPMKGHSHVYWYRQLPEEGLKFMVYLQKENIIDESGMPKERFSAEFPKEGPSILRIQQVVRGDSAAYFCASSPQGASGANVLTFGAGSRLTVL.